The entry below gives a single TCR beta chain sequence along with its context. The sample is drawn from a study of T-cell memory formation after mild COVID-19. Via MiXCR, TCRdb re-called the 5' RACE reads, giving one row per CDR3 protein. The sample contains hundreds of thousands of distinct CDR3 sequences, around a quarter of which appear only once. The sequenced material came from PBMCs or a T cell subset sorted from them (not recorded which). The sequence was collected from an adult woman who had mild COVID-19 (a few samples of this study predate the infection). Cell type and time point are not known.

The CDR3 DNA sequence: TGTGCCAGCAGCCCTGCAACTAGCGGGGTTCGAGATACGCAGTATTTT. Amino acid sequence: CASSPATSGVRDTQYF. The chain carries TRBV5-6 and TRBJ2-3, with 10 bases aligning to TRBD2. The CDR3 extends over 16 amino acids. Germline V gene lookup returns CDR1 SGHDT and CDR2 YYEEEE. With 4 bases clipped from V and 5 bases from J, the junction kept 10 bases outside the gene matches.